The rows below give T cell receptor beta chains drawn from one sample of a study of beta chain features in type 1 diabetes. Assay used: immunoSEQ multiplex PCR; TCRdb lists only in-frame clones, some missing. The table has 40,000 to 60,000 clones, 50% to 75% seen once. Sequenced: stem cell memory CD4+ T cells from blood. Receptors were obtained from a woman aged 25 to 45 with type 1 diabetes. Both conserved end residues are part of each CDR3. A D gene is named only where the DNA matches it firmly. Size tells how often a clone was seen (once, few, many) or the class of an expanded clone, and some rows leave it out.

clone_size	v_call	j_call	d_call	cdr3_nt	cdr3_aa
.	TRBV19	TRBJ2-1	TRBD2	TGTGCCAGTATCCGGACTAGCGGGAGGGAATACAATGAGCAGTTCTTC	CASIRTSGREYNEQFF
.	TRBV30	TRBJ1-1	.	TGTGCCTGGAGTGTACGTGGAGTGCCTAACACTGAAGCTTTCTTT	CAWSVRGVPNTEAFF
.	TRBV5-1	TRBJ2-1	.	TGCGCCAGCAGCTTGGGAGGTGAGCAGTTCTTC	CASSLGGEQFF
.	TRBV2	TRBJ1-6	TRBD1	TGTGCCAGCCTCCGGGACAGCAATAATTCACCCCTCCACTTT	CASLRDSNNSPLHF
.	TRBV13	TRBJ2-5	TRBD2	TGTGCCAGCACCCCCGAAATCGAGCGGGAGGTTCTCCAAGAGACCCAGTACTTC	CASTPEIEREVLQETQYF
.	TRBV10-2	TRBJ1-5	.	TGCGCCAGCAGGGAGAGACTGGATAGCAATCAGCCCCAGCATTTT	CASRERLDSNQPQHF
.	TRBV4-2	TRBJ1-3	.	TGTGCCAGCAGCCAAGATACCGGGGCTGGAAACACCATATATTTT	CASSQDTGAGNTIYF
.	TRBV7-3	TRBJ2-1	.	TGTGCCAGCAGCTTAACTCCACTAGTTCTCAATGAGCAGTTCTTC	CASSLTPLVLNEQFF
few	TRBV5-4	TRBJ1-2	.	TGTGCCAGCAGCTTTGGCGCCAGGGTCGAAGGCTACACCTTC	CASSFGARVEGYTF
.	TRBV5-1	TRBJ2-1	TRBD2	TGCGCCAGCAGCGCGGGACTAGCATTTGACTACAATGAGCAGTTCTTC	CASSAGLAFDYNEQFF
.	TRBV5-1	TRBJ1-5	TRBD1	TGCGCCAGCAGCTTGGAGGGACAGCCTAATCAGCCCCAGCATTTT	CASSLEGQPNQPQHF
few	TRBV9	TRBJ2-2	TRBD1	TGTGCCAGCAGCGTAGATTGGACAGGGATCACCGGGGAGCTGTTTTTT	CASSVDWTGITGELFF
once	TRBV2	TRBJ2-7	TRBD2	TGTGCCAGCAGCTCCCGGGAGGGGGGACGCTACGAGCAGTACTTC	CASSSREGGRYEQYF
.	TRBV28	TRBJ2-7	TRBD2	TGTGCCAGCAGGGGACTAGCGGGAGGGTGGTACGAGCAGTACTTC	CASRGLAGGWYEQYF
.	TRBV4-1	TRBJ2-7	.	TGCGCCAGCAGCCCGGGACAATTAAGCTACGAGCAGTACTTC	CASSPGQLSYEQYF
.	TRBV6-1	TRBJ2-1	.	TGTGCCAGCAGTGACGTCGGACTACCGTACAATGAGCAGTTCTTC	CASSDVGLPYNEQFF
.	TRBV5-1	TRBJ2-1	.	TGCGCCAGCAGCTTGTCGCAGGGGCCCAATGAGCAGTTCTTC	CASSLSQGPNEQFF
.	TRBV5-1	TRBJ2-7	TRBD1	TGCGCCAGCAGCTACGGACAGGCCTACGAGCAGTACTTC	CASSYGQAYEQYF
.	TRBV6-5	TRBJ1-1	.	TGTGCCAGCAGGGGTCACGGGGTGAACACTGAAGCTTTCTTT	CASRGHGVNTEAFF
.	TRBV6-5	TRBJ2-4	TRBD2	TGTGCCAGCAGTCCACTAGCGGGAGTGGCAAACATTCAGTACTTC	CASSPLAGVANIQYF
few	TRBV11-2	TRBJ1-5	TRBD1	TGTGCCTCAGGGGGCGGTAGCAATCAGCCCCAGCATTTT	CASGGGSNQPQHF
.	TRBV19	TRBJ2-3	.	TGTGCCAGTAGTATAACTTGGCGGGAAGGCACAGATACGCAGTATTTT	CASSITWREGTDTQYF
.	TRBV25-1	TRBJ2-5	.	TGTGCCAGCAGTCTAAGGTTGGGGGCTGGAGAGACCCAGTACTTC	CASSLRLGAGETQYF
once	TRBV19	TRBJ2-4	TRBD2	TGTGCCAGTAGTCCCCGACTAGCGGGAGTAGGGTTGGCCAAAAACATTCAGTACTTC	CASSPRLAGVGLAKNIQYF
.	TRBV11-3	TRBJ1-2	.	TGTGCCAGCAGCCAGATGGACAGTGGGATAACAGCTAACTATGGCTACACCTTC	CASSQMDSGITANYGYTF
.	TRBV27	TRBJ2-7	TRBD1	TGTGCCAGCAGTGCCCGGGACAGCGTTTCCTACGAGCAGTACTTC	CASSARDSVSYEQYF
.	TRBV29-1	TRBJ2-1	TRBD1	TGCAGCGGAAGACAGGGGGTCAACAATGAGCAGTTCTTC	CSGRQGVNNEQFF
few	TRBV5-1	TRBJ2-3	TRBD2	TGCGCCAGCAGCCGGACTAGCCCCACAGATACGCAGTATTTT	CASSRTSPTDTQYF
.	TRBV5-1	TRBJ2-3	TRBD2	TGCGCCAGCAGCTTCGGGCCAAATGGGGGGACTAACACAGATACGCAGTATTTT	CASSFGPNGGTNTDTQYF
.	TRBV9	TRBJ2-1	.	TGTGCCAGCAGCGTGGGGTTCGCGGGCTACAATGAGCAGTTCTTC	CASSVGFAGYNEQFF
.	TRBV7-9	TRBJ2-1	TRBD2	TGTGCCAGCAGCCCCCGAGCGGGAGCGGCCTACAATGAGCAGTTCTTC	CASSPRAGAAYNEQFF
.	TRBV29-1	TRBJ1-1	.	TGCAGCGTTGAAGATCCGGCTGAAGCTTTCTTT	CSVEDPAEAFF
.	TRBV15	TRBJ2-5	.	TGTGCCACCAGCAGAGCCGGCACGGCGGCCCTGGAGACCCAGTACTTC	CATSRAGTAALETQYF
.	TRBV18	TRBJ2-1	TRBD1	TGTGCCACCGTGGACAGGGCGGGTAACGATGAGCAGTTCTTC	CATVDRAGNDEQFF
.	TRBV29-1	TRBJ2-5	.	TGCAGCGTTGAACCCCCCAGGGTTGAGACCCAGTACTTC	CSVEPPRVETQYF
few	TRBV29-1	TRBJ1-2	.	TGCAGCGTCGCCAAGGGGCACTATGGCTACACCTTC	CSVAKGHYGYTF
few	TRBV5-1	TRBJ1-5	TRBD1	TGCGCCAGCAGCTTGGGGGGACAGACCAATCAGCCCCAGCATTTT	CASSLGGQTNQPQHF
.	TRBV7-9	TRBJ2-7	TRBD2	TGTGCCAGCAGCCTCACAGCGGGAGCTGGGGAGCAGTACTTC	CASSLTAGAGEQYF
few	TRBV29-1	TRBJ2-7	.	TGCAGCGCATCAAAGGGACTCCAATATGGGGAGCAGTACTTC	CSASKGLQYGEQYF
.	TRBV19	TRBJ2-2	.	TGTGCCAGTAGTGCTCAAGGGGTATCGGCCACCGGGGAGCTGTTTTTT	CASSAQGVSATGELFF
.	TRBV6-1	TRBJ2-3	.	TGTGCCAGCAGTGGAGGCGGGACGGGCGCAGATACGCAGTATTTT	CASSGGGTGADTQYF